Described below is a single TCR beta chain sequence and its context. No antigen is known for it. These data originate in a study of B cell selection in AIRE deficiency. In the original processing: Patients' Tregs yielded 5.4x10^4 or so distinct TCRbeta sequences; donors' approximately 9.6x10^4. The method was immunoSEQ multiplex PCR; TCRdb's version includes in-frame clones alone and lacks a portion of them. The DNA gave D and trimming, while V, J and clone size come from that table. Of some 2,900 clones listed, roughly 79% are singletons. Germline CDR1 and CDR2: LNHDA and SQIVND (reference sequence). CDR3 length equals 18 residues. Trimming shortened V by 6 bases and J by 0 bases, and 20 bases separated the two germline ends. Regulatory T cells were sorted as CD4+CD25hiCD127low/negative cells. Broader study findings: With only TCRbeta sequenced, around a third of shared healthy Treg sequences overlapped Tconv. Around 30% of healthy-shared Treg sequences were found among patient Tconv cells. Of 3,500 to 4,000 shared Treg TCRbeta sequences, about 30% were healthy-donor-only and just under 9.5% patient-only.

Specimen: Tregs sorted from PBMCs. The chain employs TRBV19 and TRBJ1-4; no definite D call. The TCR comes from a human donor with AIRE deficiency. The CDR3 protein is CASRSSNGRWSTNEKLFF. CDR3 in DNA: TGTGCCAGTAGAAGCTCGAATGGGAGGTGGTCAACTAATGAAAAACTGTTTTTT.